Presented here are 6 T cell receptor beta chains from one specimen sequenced in a study of OX40 agonist ivuxolimab in advanced cancers. The repertoire was sequenced with immunoSEQ multiplex PCR; TCRdb's copy has only in-frame clones and lacks some. In the table there are tens of thousands of clones, around 85% of which are singletons. Source: CD4+ or CD8+ T cells sorted from blood, taken in a trial of the OX40 agonist ivuxolimab. Receptor source: an adult with an advanced solid tumor such as melanoma, head and neck, liver or kidney cancer.

This rearrangement joins TRBV19 to TRBJ2-7; D is possibly TRBD2 (5 bases). Germline assignment: CDR1 LNHDA and CDR2 SQIVND (reference sequence). The CDR3 covers 15 residues. The V end was cut by 0 bases, the J end by 1 base, with 10 bases between. CDR3 coding DNA: TGTGCCAGTAGTATAGAGGGGAGTCGGTCCTACGAGCAGTACTTC. Translating gives CASSIEGSRSYEQYF.

The chain couples TRBV4-2 to TRBJ1-2; TRBD1 is a possible D gene (5 bases). V lost 5 bases to trimming and J lost 5 bases, with 15 bases between them. The CDR3 runs 14 residues. CDR1 and CDR2 from the germline V gene are LGHNA and YNFKEQ. The CDR3 DNA is TGTGCCAGCAGCTTAGGGCAGGGTGGATATGGCTACACCTTC. Amino acids: CASSLGQGGYGYTF.

This chain connects TRBV7-2 to TRBJ1-2, with 8 bases that match TRBD1. This CDR3 spans 17 amino acids. V shed 5 bases, J shed 4 bases, and the junction held 15 bases outside the gene matches. Germline V CDR1 and CDR2: SGHTA, FQGNSA. The CDR3 loop is CASSPSSGQGYSYGYTF. CDR3 DNA: TGTGCCAGCAGCCCAAGTAGTGGACAGGGCTATAGCTATGGCTACACCTTC.

This clone was detected only once. This chain links TRBV5-1 with TRBJ2-3; TRBD2 matches 14 bases. Germline trimming cut 4 bases from V and 4 bases from J; bases unmatched to any gene: 11. CDR1 is SGHRS and CDR2 is YFSETQ in the germline V gene. This CDR3 spans 18 amino acids. CDR3 in DNA: TGCGCCAGCAGCCTGACTAGCGGGGGGGCTGGCCTGCCAGATACGCAGTATTTT. Its translation is CASSLTSGGAGLPDTQYF. Using reference TRBV5-1 and TRBJ2-3 for the parts outside the CDR3, the full variable domain is KAGVTQTPRYLIKTRGQQVTLSCSPISGHRSVSWYQQTPGQGLQFLFEYFSETQRNKGNFPGRFSGRQFSNSRSEMNVSTLELGDSALYLCASSLTSGGAGLPDTQYFGPGTRLTVL.

The chain has TRBV4-1 and TRBJ2-7, with no clear D. Between the trimmed V and J ends, which lost 0 bases and 5 bases, there was a span of 8 bases. Per germline, CDR1 MGHRA and CDR2 YSYEKL. The CDR3 is 13 amino acids. CDR3: CASSQEAIDEQYF. The CDR3 region has the DNA TGCGCCAGCAGCCAAGAAGCGATAGACGAGCAGTACTTC.

The V and J genes are TRBV4-2 and TRBJ2-7, with TRBD2 matching over 8 bases. J was trimmed by 0 bases and V by 1 base; bases with no gene match: 5. Germline loops: CDR1 LGHNA, CDR2 YNFKEQ. There are 16 residues in the CDR3. In nucleotides, the CDR3 is TGTGCCAGCAGCCAAGCGGGTAGCGGGGCCTCCTACGAGCAGTACTTC. Residues: CASSQAGSGASYEQYF.